This T cell receptor (beta chain) was sequenced during a study of cytomegalovirus exposure and HLA in healthy donors. Study-wide background: From HLA-typed donors, an early data release held some 80 million unique TCRs.

CDR3 length: 13 amino acids. Germline CDR1 and CDR2: SGDLS and YYNGEE. Trimming pared 5 bases from V and 4 bases from J, leaving 10 bases between. PCR amplification relied on 60 Vbeta primers (plus 13 Jbeta primers). The repertoire was sequenced with immunoSEQ multiplex PCR; TCRdb's copy has only in-frame clones and lacks some. The table records around 120,000 clones, 70% to 85% of them present only once. Sequenced: PBMCs. The chain couples TRBV9 to TRBJ1-3, with D possibly being TRBD1 (6 bases). The clonotype originates from a man in his fifties in good health and CMV-seronegative. The CDR3 DNA reads TGTGCCAGCAGTCAGGGGATAGGAAACACCATATATTTT. It codes for CASSQGIGNTIYF. Based on the CDR3 plus reference TRBV9 and TRBJ1-3, the full variable domain is DSGVTQTPKHLITATGQRVTLRCSPRSGDLSVYWYQQSLDQGLQFLIQYYNGEERAKGNILERFSAQQFPDLHSELNLSSLELGDSALYFCASSQGIGNTIYFGEGSWLTVV.